This TCR beta chain was sequenced in a study of blood T cell repertoires in COVID-19. Study context: Samples came from the United States, Italy and Spain, spanning acute and convalescent COVID-19. T cells, B-cell-depleted T cells, or PBMCs provided the cDNA or gDNA that served as material.

As originally analysed: Cell counts per sample came from amplifying reference gene primers. TCRdb's table, derived via immunoSEQ multiplex PCR, lists solely in-frame clones and lacks some. That table furnishes V, J and clone size, whereas the DNA furnished D and trimming. The sample holds about 110,000 clones, around 86% seen once. The origin of this receptor is a woman in her 70s with acute or convalescent COVID-19. The sequencing sample was made of peripheral blood.

In DNA form, the CDR3 reads TGTGCCAGCAGTGAACTAGCGGGGGACCAAGAGACCCAGTACTTC. As protein: CASSELAGDQETQYF. The rearrangement uses TRBV6-1 and TRBJ2-5; 10 bases align to TRBD2. The J segment lost 0 bases and the V segment lost 2 bases, leaving 0 bases of the junction unmatched. Germline V gene sequence: CDR1 MNHNS, CDR2 SASEGT. The CDR3 has 15 residues.